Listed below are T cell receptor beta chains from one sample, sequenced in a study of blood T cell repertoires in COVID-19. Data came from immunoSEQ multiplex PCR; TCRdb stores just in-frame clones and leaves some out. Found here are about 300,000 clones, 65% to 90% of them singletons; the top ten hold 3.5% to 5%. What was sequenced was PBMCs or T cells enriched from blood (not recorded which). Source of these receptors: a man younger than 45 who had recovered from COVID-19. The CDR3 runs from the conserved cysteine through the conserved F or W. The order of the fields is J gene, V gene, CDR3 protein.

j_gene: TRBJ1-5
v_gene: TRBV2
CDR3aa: CASTEQSNQPQHF

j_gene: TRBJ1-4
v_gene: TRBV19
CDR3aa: CASSLYVSTEGKLFF

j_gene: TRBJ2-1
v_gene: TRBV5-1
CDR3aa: CASSPAGVGEQFF

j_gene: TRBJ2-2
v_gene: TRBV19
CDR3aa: CASTDRGNTGELFF

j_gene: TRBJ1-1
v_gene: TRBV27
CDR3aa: CATRGWGQINTEAFF

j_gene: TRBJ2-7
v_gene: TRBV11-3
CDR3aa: CASSFQGQGSYEQYF

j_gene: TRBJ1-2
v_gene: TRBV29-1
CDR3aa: CSVEAGHRNYGYTF

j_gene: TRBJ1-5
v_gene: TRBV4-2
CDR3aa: CASSQEGGTGQPQHF

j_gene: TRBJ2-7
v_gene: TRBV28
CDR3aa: CASSPSMIEQYF

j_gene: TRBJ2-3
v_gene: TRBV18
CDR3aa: CASSPQGAGTDTQYF

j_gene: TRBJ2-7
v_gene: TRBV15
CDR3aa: CATSRDFGTGNHEQYF